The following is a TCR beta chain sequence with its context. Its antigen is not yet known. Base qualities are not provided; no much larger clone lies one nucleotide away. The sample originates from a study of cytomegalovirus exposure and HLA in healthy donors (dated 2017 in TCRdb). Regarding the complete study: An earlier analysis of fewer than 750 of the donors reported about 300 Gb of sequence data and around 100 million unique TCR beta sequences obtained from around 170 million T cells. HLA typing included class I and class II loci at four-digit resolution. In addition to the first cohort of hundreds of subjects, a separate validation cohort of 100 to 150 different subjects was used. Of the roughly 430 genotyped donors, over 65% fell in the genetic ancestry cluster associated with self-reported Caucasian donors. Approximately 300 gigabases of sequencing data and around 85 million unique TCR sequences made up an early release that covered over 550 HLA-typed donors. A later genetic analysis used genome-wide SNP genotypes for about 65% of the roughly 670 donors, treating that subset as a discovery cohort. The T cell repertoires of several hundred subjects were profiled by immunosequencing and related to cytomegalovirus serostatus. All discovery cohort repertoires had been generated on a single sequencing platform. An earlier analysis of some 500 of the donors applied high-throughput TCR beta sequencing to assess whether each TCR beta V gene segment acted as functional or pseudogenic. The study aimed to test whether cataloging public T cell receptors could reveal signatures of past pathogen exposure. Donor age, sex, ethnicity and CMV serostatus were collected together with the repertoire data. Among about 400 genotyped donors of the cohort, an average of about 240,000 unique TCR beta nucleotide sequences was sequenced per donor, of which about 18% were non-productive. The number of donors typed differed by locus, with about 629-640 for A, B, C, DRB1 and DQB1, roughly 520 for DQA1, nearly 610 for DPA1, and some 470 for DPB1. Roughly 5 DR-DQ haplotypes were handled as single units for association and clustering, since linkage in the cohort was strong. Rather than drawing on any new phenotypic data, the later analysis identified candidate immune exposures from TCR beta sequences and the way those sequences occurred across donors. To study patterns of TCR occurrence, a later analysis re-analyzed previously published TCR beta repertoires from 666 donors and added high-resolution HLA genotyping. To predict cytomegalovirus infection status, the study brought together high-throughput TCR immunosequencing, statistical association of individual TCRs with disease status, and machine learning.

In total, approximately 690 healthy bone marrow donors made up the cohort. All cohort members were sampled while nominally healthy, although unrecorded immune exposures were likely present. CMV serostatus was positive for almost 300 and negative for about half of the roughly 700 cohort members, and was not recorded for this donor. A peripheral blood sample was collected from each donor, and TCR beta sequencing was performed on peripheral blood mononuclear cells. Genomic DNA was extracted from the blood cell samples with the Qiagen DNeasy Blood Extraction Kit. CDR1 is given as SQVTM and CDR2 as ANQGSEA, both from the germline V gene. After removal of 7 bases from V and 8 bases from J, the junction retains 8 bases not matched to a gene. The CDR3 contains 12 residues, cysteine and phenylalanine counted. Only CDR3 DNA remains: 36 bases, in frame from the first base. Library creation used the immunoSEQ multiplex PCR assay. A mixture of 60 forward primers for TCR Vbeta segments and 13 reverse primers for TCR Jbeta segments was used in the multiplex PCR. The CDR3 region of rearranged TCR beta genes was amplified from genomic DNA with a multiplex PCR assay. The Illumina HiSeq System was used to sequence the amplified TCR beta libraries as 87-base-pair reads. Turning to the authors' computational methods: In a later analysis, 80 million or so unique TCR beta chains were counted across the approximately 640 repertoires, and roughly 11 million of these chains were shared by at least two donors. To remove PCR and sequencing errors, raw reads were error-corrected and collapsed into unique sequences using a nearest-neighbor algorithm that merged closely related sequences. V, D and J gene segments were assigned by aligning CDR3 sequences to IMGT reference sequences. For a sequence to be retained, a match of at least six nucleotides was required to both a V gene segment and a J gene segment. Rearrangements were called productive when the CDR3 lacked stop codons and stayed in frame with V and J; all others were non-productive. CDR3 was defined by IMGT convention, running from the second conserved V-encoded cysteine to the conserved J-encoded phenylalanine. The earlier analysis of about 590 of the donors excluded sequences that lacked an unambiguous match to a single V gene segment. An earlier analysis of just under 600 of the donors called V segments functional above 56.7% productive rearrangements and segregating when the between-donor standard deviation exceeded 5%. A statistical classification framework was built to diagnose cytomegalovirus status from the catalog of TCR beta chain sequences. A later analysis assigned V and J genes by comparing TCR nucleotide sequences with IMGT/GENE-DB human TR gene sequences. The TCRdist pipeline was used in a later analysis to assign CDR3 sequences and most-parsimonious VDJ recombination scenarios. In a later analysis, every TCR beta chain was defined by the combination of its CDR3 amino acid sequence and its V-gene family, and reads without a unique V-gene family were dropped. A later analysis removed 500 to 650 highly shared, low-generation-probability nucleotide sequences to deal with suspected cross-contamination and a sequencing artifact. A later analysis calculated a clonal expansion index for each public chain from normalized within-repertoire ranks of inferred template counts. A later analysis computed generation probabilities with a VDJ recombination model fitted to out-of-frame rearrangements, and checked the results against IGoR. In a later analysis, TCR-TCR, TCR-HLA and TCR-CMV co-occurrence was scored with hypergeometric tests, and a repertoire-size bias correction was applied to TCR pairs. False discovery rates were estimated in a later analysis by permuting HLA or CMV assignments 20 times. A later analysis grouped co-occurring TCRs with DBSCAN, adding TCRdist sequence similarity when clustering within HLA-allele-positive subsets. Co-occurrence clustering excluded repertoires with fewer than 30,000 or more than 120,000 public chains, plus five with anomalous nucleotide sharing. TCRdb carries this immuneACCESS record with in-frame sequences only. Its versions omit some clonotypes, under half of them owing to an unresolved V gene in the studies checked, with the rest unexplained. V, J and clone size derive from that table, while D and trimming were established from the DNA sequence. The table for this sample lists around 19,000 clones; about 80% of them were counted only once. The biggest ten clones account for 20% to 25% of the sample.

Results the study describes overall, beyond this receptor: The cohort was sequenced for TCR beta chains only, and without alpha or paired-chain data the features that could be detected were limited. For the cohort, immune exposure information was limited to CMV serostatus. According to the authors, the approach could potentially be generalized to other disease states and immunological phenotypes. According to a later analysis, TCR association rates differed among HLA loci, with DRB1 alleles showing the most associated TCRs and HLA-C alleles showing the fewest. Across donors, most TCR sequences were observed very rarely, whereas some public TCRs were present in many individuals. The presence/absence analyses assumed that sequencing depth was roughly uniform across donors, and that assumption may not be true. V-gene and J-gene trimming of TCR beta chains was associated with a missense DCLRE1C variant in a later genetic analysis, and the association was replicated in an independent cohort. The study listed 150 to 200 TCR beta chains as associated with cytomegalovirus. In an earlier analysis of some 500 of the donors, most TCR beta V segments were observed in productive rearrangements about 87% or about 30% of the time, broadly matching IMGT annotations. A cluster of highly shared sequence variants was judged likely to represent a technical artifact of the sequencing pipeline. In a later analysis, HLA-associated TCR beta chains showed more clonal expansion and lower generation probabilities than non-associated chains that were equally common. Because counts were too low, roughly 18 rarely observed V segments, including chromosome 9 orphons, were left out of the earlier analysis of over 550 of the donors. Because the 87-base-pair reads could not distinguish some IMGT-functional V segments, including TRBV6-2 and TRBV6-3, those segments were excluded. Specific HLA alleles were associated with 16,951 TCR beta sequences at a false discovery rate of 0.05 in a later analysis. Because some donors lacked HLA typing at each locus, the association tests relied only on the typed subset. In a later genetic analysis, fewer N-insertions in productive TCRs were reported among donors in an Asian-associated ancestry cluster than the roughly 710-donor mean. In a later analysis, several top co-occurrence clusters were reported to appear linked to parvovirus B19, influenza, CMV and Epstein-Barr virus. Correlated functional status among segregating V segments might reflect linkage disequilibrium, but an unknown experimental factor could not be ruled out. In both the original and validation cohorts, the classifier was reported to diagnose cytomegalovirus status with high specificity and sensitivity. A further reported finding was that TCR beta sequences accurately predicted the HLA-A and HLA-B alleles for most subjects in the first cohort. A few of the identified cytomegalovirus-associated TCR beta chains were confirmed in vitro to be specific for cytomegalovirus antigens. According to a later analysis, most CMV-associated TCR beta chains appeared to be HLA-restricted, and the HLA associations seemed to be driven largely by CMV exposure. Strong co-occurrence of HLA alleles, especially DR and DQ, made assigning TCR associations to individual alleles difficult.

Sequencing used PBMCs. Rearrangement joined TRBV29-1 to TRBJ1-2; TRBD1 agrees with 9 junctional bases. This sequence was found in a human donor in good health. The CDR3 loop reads CSARDRVKGYTF. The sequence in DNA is TGCAGCGCTCGGGACAGGGTTAAAGGCTACACCTTC.